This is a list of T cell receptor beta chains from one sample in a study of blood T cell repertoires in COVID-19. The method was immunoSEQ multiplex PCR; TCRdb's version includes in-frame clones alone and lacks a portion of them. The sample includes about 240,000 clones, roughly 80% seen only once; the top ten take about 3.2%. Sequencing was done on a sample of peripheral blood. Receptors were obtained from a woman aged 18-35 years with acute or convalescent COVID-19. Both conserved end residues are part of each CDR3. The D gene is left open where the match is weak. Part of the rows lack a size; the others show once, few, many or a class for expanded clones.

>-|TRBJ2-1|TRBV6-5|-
TGTGCCAGCAGTCCGGGGGATGAGCAGTTCTTC
CASSPGDEQFF
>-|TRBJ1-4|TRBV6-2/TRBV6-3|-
TGTGCCAGCAGTTCCAGTGAAAAACTGTTTTTT
CASSSSEKLFF
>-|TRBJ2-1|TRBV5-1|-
TGCGCCAGCAGCTTATTTGGGCTAGCACCCAGCTCCTACAATGAGCAGTTCTTC
CASSLFGLAPSSYNEQFF
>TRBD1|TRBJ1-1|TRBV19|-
TGTGCCAGCCGTAAGGGGACAGGGGTCATGAACACTGAAGCTTTCTTT
CASRKGTGVMNTEAFF
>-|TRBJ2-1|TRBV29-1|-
TGCAGCGTTGATTATGGGATAGGACTCTCCTACAATGAGCAGTTCTTC
CSVDYGIGLSYNEQFF
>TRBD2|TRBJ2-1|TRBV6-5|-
TGTGCCACACGCCCGGGACTAGCGGGCGACAATGAGCAGTTCTTC
CATRPGLAGDNEQFF
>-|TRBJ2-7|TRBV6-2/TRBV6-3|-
TGTGCCAGCAGTTACGCTTGGACAGGGACGGCAGCGGGAGGAGACTACGAGCAGTACTTC
CASSYAWTGTAAGGDYEQYF
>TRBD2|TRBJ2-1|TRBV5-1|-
TGCGCCAGCAGCTGGGTTCTAAGCGGGAGTAATGAGCAGTTCTTC
CASSWVLSGSNEQFF
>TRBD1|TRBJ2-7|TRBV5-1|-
TGCGCCAGCAGCTTAGGTCCGGACAGGGGCGCCTACGAGCAGTACTTC
CASSLGPDRGAYEQYF
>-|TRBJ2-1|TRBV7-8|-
TGTGCCAGCAGCTTAGCGCCGGGGATGGTGTACAATGAGCAGTTCTTC
CASSLAPGMVYNEQFF
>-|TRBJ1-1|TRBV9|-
TGTGCCAGCAGCGTAGAACAGGGCCACACTGAAGCTTTCTTT
CASSVEQGHTEAFF
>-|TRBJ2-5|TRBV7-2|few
TGTGCCAGCAGCTCGGAAGAGACCCAGTACTTC
CASSSEETQYF
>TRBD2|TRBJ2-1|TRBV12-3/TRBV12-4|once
TGTGCCAGCAGTTTCAACGGGAGGGGTGAGCAGTTCTTC
CASSFNGRGEQFF
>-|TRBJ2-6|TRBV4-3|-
TGCGCCAGCAGCCCATTTGAGGGCTCTGGGGCCAACGTCCTGACTTTC
CASSPFEGSGANVLTF
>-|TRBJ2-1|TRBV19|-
TGTGCCAGTACCGGGCTAGCGTCGAGCTCCTACAATGAGCAGTTCTTC
CASTGLASSSYNEQFF
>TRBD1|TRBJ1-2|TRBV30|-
TGTGCCTGGAGTAGAATGGGACAGAATGGCTACACCTTC
CAWSRMGQNGYTF
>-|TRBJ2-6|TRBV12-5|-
TGTGCTAGTGGTTTGGATCGTATCTCTGGGGCCAACGTCCTGACTTTC
CASGLDRISGANVLTF
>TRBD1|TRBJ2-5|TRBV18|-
TGTGCCAGCTCATCAAAAGCCCCCGGGACAGAAGAGACCCAGTACTTC
CASSSKAPGTEETQYF
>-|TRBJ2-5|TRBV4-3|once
TGCGCCAGCAGCCTCAGTCCCCGGGGCCAAGAGACCCAGTACTTC
CASSLSPRGQETQYF
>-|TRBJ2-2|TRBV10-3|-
TGTGCCATCAGTGAGGGGACTTCGAACACCGGGGAGCTGTTTTTT
CAISEGTSNTGELFF
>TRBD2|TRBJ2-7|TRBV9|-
TGTGCCAGCAGCTACGGGACTAGCGGATCCTACGAGCAGTACTTC
CASSYGTSGSYEQYF
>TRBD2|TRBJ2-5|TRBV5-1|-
TGCGCCAGCAGCCCACTGGAAGCGGGATTACAAGAGACCCAGTACTTC
CASSPLEAGLQETQYF
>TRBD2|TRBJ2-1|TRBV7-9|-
TGTGCCAGCAGCCCTGGACTAGCGGGCGTCTACAATGAGCAGTTCTTC
CASSPGLAGVYNEQFF
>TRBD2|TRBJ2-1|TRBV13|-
TGTGCCACCCGACTAGCGGGAGAAACAAGGAAAGAGCAGTTCTTC
CATRLAGETRKEQFF
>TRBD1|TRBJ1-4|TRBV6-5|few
TGTGCCACCGCGGGACAGCCTCTTAATGAAAAACTGTTTTTT
CATAGQPLNEKLFF
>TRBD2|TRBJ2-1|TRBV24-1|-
TGTGCCACCAGTGGGGTTAGCGGGAGGTCGAACAATGAGCAGTTCTTC
CATSGVSGRSNNEQFF
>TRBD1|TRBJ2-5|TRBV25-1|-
TGTGCCAGCAGTGATTTGGGGCAGGGGGCTATTGAAGAGACCCAGTACTTC
CASSDLGQGAIEETQYF
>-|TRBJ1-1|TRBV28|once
TGTGCCAGCAGGGCCTTTCTTGAAGCTTTCTTT
CASRAFLEAFF
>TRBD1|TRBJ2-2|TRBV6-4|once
TGTGCCAGCAGTGTCGACAGGGAGACCGGGGAGCTGTTTTTT
CASSVDRETGELFF
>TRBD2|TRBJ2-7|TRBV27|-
TGTGCCAGCAGTCCCGGGACTAGCGGGAGGGTCTACGAGCAGTACTTC
CASSPGTSGRVYEQYF
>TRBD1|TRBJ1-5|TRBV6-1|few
TGTGCCAGCAGTGGCACCGGGACAGTGACCTATAGCAATCAGCCCCAGCATTTT
CASSGTGTVTYSNQPQHF
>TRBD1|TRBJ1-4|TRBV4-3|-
TGCGCCAGCAGCCAAGAAGGGACAGGGGGCATTAATGAAAAACTGTTTTTT
CASSQEGTGGINEKLFF
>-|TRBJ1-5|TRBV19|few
TGTGCCAGCCGAACAGGGTATCAGCCCCAGCATTTT
CASRTGYQPQHF
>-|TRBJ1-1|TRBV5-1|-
TGCGCCAGCAGCTTGGTGTCCCCGGGAAACACTGAAGCTTTCTTT
CASSLVSPGNTEAFF
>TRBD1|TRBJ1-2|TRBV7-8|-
TGTGCCAGCAGCTTAGCGGGACAGGGCTATGGCTACACCTTC
CASSLAGQGYGYTF
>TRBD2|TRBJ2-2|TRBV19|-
TGTGCCAGTAGTATTGGGGGGGCCGGGGAGCTGTTTTTT
CASSIGGAGELFF
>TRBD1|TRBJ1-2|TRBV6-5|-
TGTGCCAGCACAACGGACAGGGGGCGCGGCTACACCTTC
CASTTDRGRGYTF
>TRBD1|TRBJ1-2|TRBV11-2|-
TGTGCCAGCAGCCCAGGGGACAGGGACCCCAACTATGGCTACACCTTC
CASSPGDRDPNYGYTF
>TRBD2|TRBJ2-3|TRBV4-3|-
TGCGCCAGCGCCTCGACTAGCGGGATAGATGGCACAGATACGCAGTATTTT
CASASTSGIDGTDTQYF
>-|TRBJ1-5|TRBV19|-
TGTGCCAGTAGTATCTACAGTTCAAATCAGCCCCAGCATTTT
CASSIYSSNQPQHF
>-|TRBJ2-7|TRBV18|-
TGTGCCAGCTCACCACGGCAGACCCGCGGGGAATACGAGCAGTACTTC
CASSPRQTRGEYEQYF
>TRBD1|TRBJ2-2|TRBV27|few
TGTGCCAGCAGTCCCCGGACAGGGTCCGGGGAGCTGTTTTTT
CASSPRTGSGELFF
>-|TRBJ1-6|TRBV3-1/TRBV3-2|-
TGTGCCAGCAGCCAAGGTGGCAGGGGACGCTCACCCCTCCACTTT
CASSQGGRGRSPLHF
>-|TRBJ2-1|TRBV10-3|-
TGTGCCATCAGGCCTAGTGGAGGCAATGAGCAGTTCTTC
CAIRPSGGNEQFF
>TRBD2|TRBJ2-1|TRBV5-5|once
TGTGCCAGCAGCTTGGGACTAGCGGGAGAACCCTACAATGAGCAGTTCTTC
CASSLGLAGEPYNEQFF
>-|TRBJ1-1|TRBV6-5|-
TGTGCCAGCACTGTGACAGGTTTGAACACTGAAGCTTTCTTT
CASTVTGLNTEAFF
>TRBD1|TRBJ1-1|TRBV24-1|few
TGTGCCACCAGTGACTCCACAGGGGGCACCTCCATGAACACTGAAGCTTTCTTT
CATSDSTGGTSMNTEAFF
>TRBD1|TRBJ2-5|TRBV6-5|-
TGTGCCACAGTGGACAGGGTACAAGAGACCCAGTACTTC
CATVDRVQETQYF
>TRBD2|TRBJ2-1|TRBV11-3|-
TGTGCCAGCAGCCCACGACTAGCGGGAGGGCATGGTGAGCAGTTCTTC
CASSPRLAGGHGEQFF
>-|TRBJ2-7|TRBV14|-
TGTGCCAGCAGCCCTTTCTACGAGCAGTACTTC
CASSPFYEQYF
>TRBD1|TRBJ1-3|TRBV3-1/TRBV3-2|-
TGTGCCAGCAGCCAGAGGACAGGGTCTGGAAACACCATATATTTT
CASSQRTGSGNTIYF
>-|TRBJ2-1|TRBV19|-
TGTGCCAGTAGTACAAGACAGATGGTGCAGTTCTTC
CASSTRQMVQFF
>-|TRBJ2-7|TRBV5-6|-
TGTGCCAGCAGCTGGACATATTCCTACGAGCAGTACTTC
CASSWTYSYEQYF
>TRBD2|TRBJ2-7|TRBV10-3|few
TGTGCCATCAGTGAGACTAGCGGGCGCCTCTACGAGCAGTACTTC
CAISETSGRLYEQYF
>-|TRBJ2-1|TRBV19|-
TGTGCCAGTAGCCCGGTCGCTAGCCGATCTTACAATGAGCAGTTCTTC
CASSPVASRSYNEQFF
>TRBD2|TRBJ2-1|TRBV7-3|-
TGTGCCAGCAGCCCTCTGACTAGCGGTTACAATGAGCAGTTCTTC
CASSPLTSGYNEQFF